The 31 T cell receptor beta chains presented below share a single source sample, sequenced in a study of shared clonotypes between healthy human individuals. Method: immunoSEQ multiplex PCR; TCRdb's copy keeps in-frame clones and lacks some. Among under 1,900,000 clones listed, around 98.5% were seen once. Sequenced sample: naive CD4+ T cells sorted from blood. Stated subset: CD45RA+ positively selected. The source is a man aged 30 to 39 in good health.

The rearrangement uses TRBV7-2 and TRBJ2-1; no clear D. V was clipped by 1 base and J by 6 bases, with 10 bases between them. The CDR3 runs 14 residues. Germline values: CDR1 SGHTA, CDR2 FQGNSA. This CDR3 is CASSLEVGRNEQFF. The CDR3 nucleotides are TGTGCCAGCAGCTTAGAAGTAGGTCGCAATGAGCAGTTCTTC.

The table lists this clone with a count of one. The CDR3 protein is CASSTQGGTLSYEQYF. The CDR3 region has the DNA TGTGCCAGCAGTACCCAGGGGGGGACGCTATCCTACGAGCAGTACTTC. The chain has TRBV7-2 and TRBJ2-7; D may match TRBD1 or TRBD2 (7 bases each). The CDR3 sequence is 16 residues long. Germline CDR1 and CDR2: SGHTA and FQGNSA. Trimming left V 6 bases short and J 1 base short, with 19 bases between.

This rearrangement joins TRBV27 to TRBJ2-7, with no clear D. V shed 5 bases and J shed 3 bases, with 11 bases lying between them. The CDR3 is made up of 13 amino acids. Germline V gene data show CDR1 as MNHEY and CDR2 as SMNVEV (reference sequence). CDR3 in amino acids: CASSLRRFYEQYF. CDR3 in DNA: TGTGCCAGCAGTCTCCGACGGTTCTACGAGCAGTACTTC.

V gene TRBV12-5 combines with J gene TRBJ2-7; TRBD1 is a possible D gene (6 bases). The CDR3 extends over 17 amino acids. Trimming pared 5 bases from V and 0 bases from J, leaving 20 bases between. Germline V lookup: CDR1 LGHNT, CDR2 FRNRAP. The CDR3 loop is CASGRCWRTESSYEQYF. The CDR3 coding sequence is TGTGCTAGTGGTCGGTGTTGGAGGACAGAGTCCTCCTACGAGCAGTACTTC. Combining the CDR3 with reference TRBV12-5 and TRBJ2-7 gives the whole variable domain DARVTQTPRHKVTEMGQEVTMRCQPILGHNTVFWYRQTMMQGLELLAYFRNRAPLDDSGMPKDRFSAEMPDATLATLKIQPSEPRDSAVYFCASGRCWRTESSYEQYFGPGTRLTVT.

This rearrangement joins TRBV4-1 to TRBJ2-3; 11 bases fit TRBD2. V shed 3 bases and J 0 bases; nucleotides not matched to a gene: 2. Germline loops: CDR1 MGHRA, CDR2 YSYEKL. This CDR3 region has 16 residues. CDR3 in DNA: TGCGCCAGCAGCCAGACTAGCGGGATAAGCACAGATACGCAGTATTTT. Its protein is CASSQTSGISTDTQYF.

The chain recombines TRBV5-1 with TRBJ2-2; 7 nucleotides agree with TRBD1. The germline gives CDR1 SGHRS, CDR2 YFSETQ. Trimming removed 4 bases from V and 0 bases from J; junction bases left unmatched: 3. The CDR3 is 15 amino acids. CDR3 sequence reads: CASSRTGANTGELFF. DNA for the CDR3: TGCGCCAGCAGCCGTACAGGGGCGAACACCGGGGAGCTGTTTTTT. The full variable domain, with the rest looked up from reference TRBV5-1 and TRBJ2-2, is KAGVTQTPRYLIKTRGQQVTLSCSPISGHRSVSWYQQTPGQGLQFLFEYFSETQRNKGNFPGRFSGRQFSNSRSEMNVSTLELGDSALYLCASSRTGANTGELFFGEGSRLTVL.

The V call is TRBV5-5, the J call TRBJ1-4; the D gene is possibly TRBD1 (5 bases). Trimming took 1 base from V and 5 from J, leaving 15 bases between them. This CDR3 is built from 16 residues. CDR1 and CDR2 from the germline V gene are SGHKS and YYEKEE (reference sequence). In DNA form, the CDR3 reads TGTGCCAGCAGCTTGTACGAGGGGCTGTCGAATGAAAAACTGTTTTTT. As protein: CASSLYEGLSNEKLFF.

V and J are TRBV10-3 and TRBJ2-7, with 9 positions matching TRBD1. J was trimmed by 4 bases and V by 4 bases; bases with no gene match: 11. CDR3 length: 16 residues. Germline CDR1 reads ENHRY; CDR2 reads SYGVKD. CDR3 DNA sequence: TGTGCCATCAGTGGGAGACCGGGACAGGGAGGGTACGAGCAGTACTTC. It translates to CAISGRPGQGGYEQYF.

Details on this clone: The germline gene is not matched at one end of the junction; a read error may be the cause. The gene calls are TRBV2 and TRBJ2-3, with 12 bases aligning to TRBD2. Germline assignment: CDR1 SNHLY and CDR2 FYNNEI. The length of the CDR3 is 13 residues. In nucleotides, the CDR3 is TGTGCCAGCAGGACTAGCGGGGGAGATATGCAGTATTTT. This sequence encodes CASRTSGGDMQYF.

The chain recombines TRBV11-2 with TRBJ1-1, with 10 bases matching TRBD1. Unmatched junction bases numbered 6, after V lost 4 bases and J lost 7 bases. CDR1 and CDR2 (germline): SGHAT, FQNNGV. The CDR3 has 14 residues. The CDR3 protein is CASSSPGQGYEAFF. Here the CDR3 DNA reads TGTGCCAGCAGCTCCCCGGGACAGGGGTATGAAGCTTTCTTT.

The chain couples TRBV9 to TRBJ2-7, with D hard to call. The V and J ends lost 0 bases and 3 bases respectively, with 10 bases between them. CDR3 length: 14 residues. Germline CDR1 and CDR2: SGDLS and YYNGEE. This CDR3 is CASSVGVTVYEQYF. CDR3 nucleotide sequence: TGTGCCAGCAGCGTAGGTGTAACAGTCTACGAGCAGTACTTC.

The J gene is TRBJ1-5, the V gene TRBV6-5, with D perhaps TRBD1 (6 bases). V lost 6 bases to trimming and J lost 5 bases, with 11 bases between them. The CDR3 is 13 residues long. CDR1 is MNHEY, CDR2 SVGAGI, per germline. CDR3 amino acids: CASSRDIYQPQHF. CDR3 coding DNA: TGTGCCAGCAGCCGGGACATTTATCAGCCCCAGCATTTT.

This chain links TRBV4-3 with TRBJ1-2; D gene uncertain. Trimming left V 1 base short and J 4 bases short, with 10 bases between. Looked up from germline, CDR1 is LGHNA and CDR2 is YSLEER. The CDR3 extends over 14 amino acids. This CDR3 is CASSQGGGLYGYTF. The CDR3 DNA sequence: TGCGCCAGCAGCCAAGGAGGTGGACTCTATGGCTACACCTTC.

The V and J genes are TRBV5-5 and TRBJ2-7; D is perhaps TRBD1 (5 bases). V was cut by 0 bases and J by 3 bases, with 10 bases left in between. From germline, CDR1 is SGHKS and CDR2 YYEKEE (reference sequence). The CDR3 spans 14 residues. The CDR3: CASSLGGHYYEQYF. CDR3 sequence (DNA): TGTGCCAGCAGCTTGGGCGGACACTACTACGAGCAGTACTTC.

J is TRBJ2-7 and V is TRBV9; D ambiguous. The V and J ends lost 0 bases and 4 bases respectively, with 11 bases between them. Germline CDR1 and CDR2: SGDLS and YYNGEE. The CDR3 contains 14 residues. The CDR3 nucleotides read TGTGCCAGCAGCGTAGGTCCAGCCCGGTACGAGCAGTACTTC. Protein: CASSVGPARYEQYF.

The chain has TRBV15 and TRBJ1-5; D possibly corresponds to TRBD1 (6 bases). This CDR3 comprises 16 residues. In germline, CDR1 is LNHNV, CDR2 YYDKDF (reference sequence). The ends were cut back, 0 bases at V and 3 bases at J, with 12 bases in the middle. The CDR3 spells CATSRDPGAYNQPQHF. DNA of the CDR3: TGTGCCACCAGCAGAGATCCAGGGGCGTACAATCAGCCCCAGCATTTT.

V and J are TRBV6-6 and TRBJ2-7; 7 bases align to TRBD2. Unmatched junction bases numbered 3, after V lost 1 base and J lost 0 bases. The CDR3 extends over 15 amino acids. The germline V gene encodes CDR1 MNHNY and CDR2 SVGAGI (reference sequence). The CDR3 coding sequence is TGTGCCAGCAGTTACTTGCGGGGGATCTCCTACGAGCAGTACTTC. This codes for CASSYLRGISYEQYF.

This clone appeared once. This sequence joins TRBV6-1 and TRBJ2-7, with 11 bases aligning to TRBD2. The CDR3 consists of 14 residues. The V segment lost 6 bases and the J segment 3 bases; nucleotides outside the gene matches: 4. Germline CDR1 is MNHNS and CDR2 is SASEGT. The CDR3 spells CASRLAGGRYEQYF. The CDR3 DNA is TGTGCCAGCAGGCTAGCGGGAGGCCGCTACGAGCAGTACTTC.

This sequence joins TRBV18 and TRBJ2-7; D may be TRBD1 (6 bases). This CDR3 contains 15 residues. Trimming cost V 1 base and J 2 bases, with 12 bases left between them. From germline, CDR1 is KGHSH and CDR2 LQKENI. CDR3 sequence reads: CASSPLGTQAYEQYF. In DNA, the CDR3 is TGTGCCAGCTCACCACTTGGGACACAGGCCTACGAGCAGTACTTC.

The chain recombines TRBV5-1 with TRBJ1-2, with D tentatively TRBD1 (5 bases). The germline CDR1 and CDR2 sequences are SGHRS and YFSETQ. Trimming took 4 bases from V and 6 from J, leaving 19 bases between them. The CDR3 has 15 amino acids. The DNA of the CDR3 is TGCGCCAGCAGCCTTGACAGCCACGAGACAAATGGCTACACCTTC. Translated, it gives CASSLDSHETNGYTF.

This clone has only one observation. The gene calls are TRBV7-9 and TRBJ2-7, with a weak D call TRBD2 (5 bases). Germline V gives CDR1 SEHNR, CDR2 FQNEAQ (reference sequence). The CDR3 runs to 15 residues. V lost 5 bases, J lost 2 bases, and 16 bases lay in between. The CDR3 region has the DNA TGTGCCAGCAGCCGACGAAGCGGAACCGCCTACGAGCAGTACTTC. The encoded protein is CASSRRSGTAYEQYF.

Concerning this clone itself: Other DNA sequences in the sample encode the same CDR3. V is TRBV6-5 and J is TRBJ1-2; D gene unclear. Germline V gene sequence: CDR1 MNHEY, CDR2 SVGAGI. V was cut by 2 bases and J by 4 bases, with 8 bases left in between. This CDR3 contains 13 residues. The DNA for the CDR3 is TGTGCCAGCAGTTACCACCGGGTCTATGGCTACACCTTC. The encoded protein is CASSYHRVYGYTF.

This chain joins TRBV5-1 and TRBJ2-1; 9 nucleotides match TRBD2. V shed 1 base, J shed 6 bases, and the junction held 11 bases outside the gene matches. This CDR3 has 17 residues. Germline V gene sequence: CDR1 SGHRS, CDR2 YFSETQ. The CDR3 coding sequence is TGCGCCAGCAGCTTGCCCAAAATAGCGGGAGAATCCAATGAGCAGTTCTTC. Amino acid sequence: CASSLPKIAGESNEQFF.

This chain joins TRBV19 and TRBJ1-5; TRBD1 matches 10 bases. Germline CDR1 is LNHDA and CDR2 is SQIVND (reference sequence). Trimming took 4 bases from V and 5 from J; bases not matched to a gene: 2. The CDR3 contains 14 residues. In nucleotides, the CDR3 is TGTGCCAGTAGTAAGGACAGGGGGGATCAGCCCCAGCATTTT. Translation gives CASSKDRGDQPQHF. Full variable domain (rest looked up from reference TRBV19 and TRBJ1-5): DGGITQSPKYLFRKEGQNVTLSCEQNLNHDAMYWYRQDPGQGLRLIYYSQIVNDFQKGDIAEGYSVSREKKESFPLTVTSAQKNPTAFYLCASSKDRGDQPQHFGDGTRLSIL.

CDR3 region: CASSVRDRGSYEQYF. The CDR3 nucleotides are TGTGCCAGCAGTGTCCGGGACAGGGGCTCCTACGAGCAGTACTTC. The rearrangement uses TRBV6-1 and TRBJ2-7, with 10 bases matching TRBD1. The V gene end was trimmed by 4 bases and the J gene end by 0 bases; junction bases not matched to a gene: 3. From germline, CDR1 is MNHNS and CDR2 SASEGT. The CDR3 covers 15 residues.

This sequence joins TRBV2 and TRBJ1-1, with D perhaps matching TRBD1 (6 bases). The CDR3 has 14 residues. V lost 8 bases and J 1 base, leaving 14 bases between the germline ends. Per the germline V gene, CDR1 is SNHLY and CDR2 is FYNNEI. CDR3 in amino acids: CASGHREGNTEAFF. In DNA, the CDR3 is TGTGCCAGCGGTCACAGGGAGGGGAACACTGAAGCTTTCTTT.

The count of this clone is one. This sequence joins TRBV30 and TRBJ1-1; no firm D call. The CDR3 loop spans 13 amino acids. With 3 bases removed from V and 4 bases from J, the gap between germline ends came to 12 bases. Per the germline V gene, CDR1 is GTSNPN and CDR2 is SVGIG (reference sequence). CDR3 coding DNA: TGTGCCTGGAGCGGATTTCGGGGCACTGAAGCTTTCTTT. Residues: CAWSGFRGTEAFF.

The CDR3 DNA is TGTGCCAGCAGCTTGACAGGGGGCTTGGATGAGCAGTTCTTC. Its translation is CASSLTGGLDEQFF. The chain uses TRBV7-3 and TRBJ2-1, with 10 bases fitting TRBD1. Per germline, CDR1 SGHTA and CDR2 FQGTGA. The CDR3 covers 14 residues. V trimming: 3 bases; J trimming: 8 bases; junction bases outside the gene matches: 4.

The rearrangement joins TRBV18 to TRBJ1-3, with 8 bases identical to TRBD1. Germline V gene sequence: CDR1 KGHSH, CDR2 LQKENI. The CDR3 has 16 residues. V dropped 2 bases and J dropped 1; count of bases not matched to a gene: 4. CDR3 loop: CASSPGQGASGNTIYF. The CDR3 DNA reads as TGTGCCAGCTCACCAGGACAGGGAGCGTCTGGAAACACCATATATTTT.

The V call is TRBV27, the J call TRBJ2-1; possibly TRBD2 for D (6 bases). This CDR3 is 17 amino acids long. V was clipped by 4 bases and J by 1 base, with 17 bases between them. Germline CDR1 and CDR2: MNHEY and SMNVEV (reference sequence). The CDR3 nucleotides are TGTGCCAGCAGTTCCGGCTCTAGCGTCAGGTCCTACAATGAGCAGTTCTTC. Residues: CASSSGSSVRSYNEQFF.

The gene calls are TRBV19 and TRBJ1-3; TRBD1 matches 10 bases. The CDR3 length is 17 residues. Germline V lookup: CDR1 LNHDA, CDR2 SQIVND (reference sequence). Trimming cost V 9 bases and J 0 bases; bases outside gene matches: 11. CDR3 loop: CASRQTGTGDSGNTIYF. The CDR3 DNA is TGTGCCAGCCGACAAACCGGGACAGGGGACTCTGGAAACACCATATATTTT.